The text below deals with one TCR beta chain. Isolated RNA was reverse transcribed into cDNA used as the sequencing template. This table comes from immunoSEQ multiplex PCR, and its TCRdb copy is limited to in-frame clones, with some not included. The sample holds 100,000 to 150,000 clones; under 65% are singletons and the top ten take around 5.4%. The sample is drawn from a study of CD8+ T cells in alopecia areata. Study in general: Patients in the treated group were given tofacitinib by mouth, 5 to 10 mg twice a day.

Treatment noted: oral pan-JAK inhibitor, 5-10 mg twice daily. Germline CDR1 is SGHDT and CDR2 is YYEEEE. Trimming took 0 bases from V and 2 from J, leaving 10 bases between them. The CDR3 loop spans 15 amino acids. Sequenced material: CD4+ T cells sorted from blood, taken at week 4, from a patient treated with tofacitinib. The chain joins TRBV5-6 to TRBJ2-3; TRBD1 is a possible D gene (6 bases). The sequence derives from a human donor with alopecia areata. CDR3 residues: CASSLDREFTDTQYF. The CDR3 DNA reads TGTGCCAGCAGCTTGGACAGGGAATTCACAGATACGCAGTATTTT.